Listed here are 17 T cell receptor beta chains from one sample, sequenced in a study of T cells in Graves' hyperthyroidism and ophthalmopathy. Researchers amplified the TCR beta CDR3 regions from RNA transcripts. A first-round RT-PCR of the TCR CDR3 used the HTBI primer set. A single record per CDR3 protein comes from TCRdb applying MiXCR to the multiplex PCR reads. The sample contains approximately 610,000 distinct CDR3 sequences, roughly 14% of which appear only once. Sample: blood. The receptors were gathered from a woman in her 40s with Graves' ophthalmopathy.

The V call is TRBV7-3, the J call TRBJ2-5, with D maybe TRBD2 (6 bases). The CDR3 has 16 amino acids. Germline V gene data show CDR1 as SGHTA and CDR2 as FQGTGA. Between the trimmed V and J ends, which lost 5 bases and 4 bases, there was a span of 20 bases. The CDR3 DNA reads TGTGCCAGCAGCCCCGGGAGCCTTATTGAGGGAGAGACCCAGTACTTC. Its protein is CASSPGSLIEGETQYF. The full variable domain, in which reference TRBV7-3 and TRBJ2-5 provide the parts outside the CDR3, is GAGVSQTPSNKVTEKGKYVELRCDPISGHTALYWYRQSLGQGPEFLIYFQGTGAADDSGLPNDRFFAVRPEGSVSTLKIQRTERGDSAVYLCASSPGSLIEGETQYFGPGTRLLVL.

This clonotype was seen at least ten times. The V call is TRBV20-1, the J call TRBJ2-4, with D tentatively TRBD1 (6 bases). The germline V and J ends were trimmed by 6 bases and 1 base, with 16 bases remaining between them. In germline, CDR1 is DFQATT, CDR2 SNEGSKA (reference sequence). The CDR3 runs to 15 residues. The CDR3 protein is CSATVRGSAKNIQYF. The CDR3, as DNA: TGCAGTGCCACCGTTAGGGGGTCTGCCAAAAACATTCAGTACTTC.

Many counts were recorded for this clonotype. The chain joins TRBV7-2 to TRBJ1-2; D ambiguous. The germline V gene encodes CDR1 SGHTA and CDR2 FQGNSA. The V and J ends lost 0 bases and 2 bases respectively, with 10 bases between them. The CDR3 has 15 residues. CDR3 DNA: TGTGCCAGCAGCTTAGCGAGGTTCGAGAACTATGGCTACACCTTC. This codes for CASSLARFENYGYTF.

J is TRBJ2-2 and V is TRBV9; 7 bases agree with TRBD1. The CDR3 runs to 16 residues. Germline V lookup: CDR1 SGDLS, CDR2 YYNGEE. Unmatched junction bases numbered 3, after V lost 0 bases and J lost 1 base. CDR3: CASSVGQGVNTGELFF. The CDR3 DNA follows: TGTGCCAGCAGCGTAGGACAGGGCGTGAACACCGGGGAGCTGTTTTTT.

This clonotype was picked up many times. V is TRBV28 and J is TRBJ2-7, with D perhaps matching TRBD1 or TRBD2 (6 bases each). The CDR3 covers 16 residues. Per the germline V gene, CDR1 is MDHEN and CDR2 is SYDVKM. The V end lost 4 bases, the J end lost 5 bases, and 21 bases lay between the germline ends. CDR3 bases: TGTGCCAGCAGTTCAAACAGGGCCCGCGGGACCCACGAGCAGTACTTC. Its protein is CASSSNRARGTHEQYF.

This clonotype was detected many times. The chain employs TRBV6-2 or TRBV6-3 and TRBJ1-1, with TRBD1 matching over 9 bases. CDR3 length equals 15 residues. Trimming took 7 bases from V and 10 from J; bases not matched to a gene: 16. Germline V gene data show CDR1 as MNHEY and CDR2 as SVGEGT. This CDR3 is CASTSHGTGKSSAFF. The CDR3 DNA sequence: TGTGCCAGCACCTCTCACGGGACAGGGAAGTCCTCAGCTTTCTTT.

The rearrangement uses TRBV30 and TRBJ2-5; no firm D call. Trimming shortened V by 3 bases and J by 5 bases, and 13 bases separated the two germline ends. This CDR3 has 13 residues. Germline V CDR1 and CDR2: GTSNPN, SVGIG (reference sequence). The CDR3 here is CAWRAVMGETQYF. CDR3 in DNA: TGTGCCTGGAGGGCTGTCATGGGGGAGACCCAGTACTTC.

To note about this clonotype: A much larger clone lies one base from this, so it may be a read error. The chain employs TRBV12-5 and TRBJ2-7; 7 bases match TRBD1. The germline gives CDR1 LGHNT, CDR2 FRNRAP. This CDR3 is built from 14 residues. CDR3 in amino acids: CASGSGTEIDEQHF. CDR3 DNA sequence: TGTGCTAGTGGTTCGGGGACAGAGATCGACGAGCAGCACTTC.

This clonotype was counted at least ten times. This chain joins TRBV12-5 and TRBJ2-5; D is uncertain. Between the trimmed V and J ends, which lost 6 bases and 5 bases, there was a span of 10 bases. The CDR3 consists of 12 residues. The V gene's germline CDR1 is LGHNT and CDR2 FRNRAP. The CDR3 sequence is CASGGLGETQYF. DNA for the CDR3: TGTGCTAGTGGAGGGCTCGGGGAGACCCAGTACTTC.

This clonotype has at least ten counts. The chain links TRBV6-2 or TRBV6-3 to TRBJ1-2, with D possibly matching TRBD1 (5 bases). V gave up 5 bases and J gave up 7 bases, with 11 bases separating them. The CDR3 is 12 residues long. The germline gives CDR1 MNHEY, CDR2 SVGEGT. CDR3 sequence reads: CASSRQGIGYTF. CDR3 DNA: TGTGCCAGCAGTCGCCAGGGCATTGGCTACACCTTC.

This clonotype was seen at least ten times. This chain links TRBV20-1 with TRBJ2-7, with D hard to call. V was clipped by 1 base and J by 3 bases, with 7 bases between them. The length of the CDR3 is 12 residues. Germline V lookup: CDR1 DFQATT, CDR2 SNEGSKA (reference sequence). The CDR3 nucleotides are TGCAGTGCTAGAGGGGTTGGCTACGAGCAGTACTTC. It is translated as CSARGVGYEQYF.

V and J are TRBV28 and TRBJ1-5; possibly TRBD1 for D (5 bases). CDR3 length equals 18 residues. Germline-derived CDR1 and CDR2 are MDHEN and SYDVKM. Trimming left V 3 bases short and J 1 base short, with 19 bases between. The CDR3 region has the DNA TGTGCCAGCAGTTTCTGGGGCCTTGGGAGAAGGAGCAATCAGCCCCAGCATTTT. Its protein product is CASSFWGLGRRSNQPQHF.

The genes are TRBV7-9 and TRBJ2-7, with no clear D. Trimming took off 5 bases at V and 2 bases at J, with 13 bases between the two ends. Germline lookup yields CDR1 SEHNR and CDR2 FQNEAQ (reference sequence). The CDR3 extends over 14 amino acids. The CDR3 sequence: CASSPDQQPYEQYF. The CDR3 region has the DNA TGTGCCAGCAGCCCTGATCAGCAGCCCTACGAGCAGTACTTC.

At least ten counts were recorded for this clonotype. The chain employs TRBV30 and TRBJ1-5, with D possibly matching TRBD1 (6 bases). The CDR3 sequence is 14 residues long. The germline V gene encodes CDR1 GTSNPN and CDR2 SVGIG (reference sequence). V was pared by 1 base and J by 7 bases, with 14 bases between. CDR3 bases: TGTGCCTGGAGTGAGGGGGGCTTGCGACAGCCCCAGCATTTT. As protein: CAWSEGGLRQPQHF. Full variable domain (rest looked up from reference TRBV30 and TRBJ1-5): SQTIHQWPATLVQPVGSPLSLECTVEGTSNPNLYWYRQAAGRGLQLLFYSVGIGQISSEVPQNLSASRPQDRQFILSSKKLLLSDSGFYLCAWSEGGLRQPQHFGDGTRLSIL.

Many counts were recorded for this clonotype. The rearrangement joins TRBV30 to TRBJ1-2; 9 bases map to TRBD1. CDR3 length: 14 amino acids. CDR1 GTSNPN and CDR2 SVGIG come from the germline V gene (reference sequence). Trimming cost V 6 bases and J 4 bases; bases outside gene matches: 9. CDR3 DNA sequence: TGTGCCTGCCCTCGGGACAGGGAGGGCTATGGCTACACCTTC. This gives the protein CACPRDREGYGYTF.

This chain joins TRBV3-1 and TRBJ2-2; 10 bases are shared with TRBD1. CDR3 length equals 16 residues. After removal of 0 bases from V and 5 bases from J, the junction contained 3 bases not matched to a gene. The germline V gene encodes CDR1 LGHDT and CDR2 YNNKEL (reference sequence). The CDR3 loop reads CASSQDRTGGTGELFF. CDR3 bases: TGTGCCAGCAGCCAAGATCGGACAGGGGGGACCGGGGAGCTGTTTTTT.

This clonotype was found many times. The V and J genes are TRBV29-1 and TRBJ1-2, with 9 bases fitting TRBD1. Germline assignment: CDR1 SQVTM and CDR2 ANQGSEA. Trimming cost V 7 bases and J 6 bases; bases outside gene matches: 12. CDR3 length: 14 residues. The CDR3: CSASTGGGSDGYTF. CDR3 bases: TGCAGCGCTTCTACAGGGGGCGGTTCGGATGGCTACACCTTC.